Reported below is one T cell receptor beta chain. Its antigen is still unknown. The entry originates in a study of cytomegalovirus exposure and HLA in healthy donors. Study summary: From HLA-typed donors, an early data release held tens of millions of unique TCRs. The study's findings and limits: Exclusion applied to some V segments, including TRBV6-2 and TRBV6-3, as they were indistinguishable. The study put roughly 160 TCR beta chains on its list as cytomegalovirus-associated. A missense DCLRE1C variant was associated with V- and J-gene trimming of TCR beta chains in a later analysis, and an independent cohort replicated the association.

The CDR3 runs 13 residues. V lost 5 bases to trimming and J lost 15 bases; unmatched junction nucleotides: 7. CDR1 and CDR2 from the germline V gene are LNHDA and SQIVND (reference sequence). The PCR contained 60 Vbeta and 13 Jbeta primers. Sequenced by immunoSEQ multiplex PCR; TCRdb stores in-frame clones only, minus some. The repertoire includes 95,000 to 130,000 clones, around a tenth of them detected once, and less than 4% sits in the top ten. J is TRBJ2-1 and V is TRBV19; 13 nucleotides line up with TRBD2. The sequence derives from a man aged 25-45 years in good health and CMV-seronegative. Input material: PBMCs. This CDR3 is CASSSGLAGDRFF. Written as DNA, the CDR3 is TGTGCCAGTAGTTCCGGACTAGCGGGAGATAGGTTCTTC.